This record looks at one TCR beta chain sequence and its context. The sample originates from a study of blood T cell repertoires in COVID-19. Study as a whole: PBMCs, B-cell-depleted T cells, or T cells were the source of the cDNA or gDNA that made up the material.

The CDR3 sequence is 15 residues long. V dropped 5 bases and J dropped 0; count of bases not matched to a gene: 6. CDR1 is SEHNR and CDR2 is FQNEAQ in the germline V gene (reference sequence). The data were produced by immunoSEQ multiplex PCR, yet TCRdb's version contains in-frame clones alone and is incomplete. The data contain more than 80,000 clones, around nine tenths of them seen just once; the ten biggest clones take up around 10%. The clonotype comes from a man older than 75 with acute or convalescent COVID-19. Sequenced sample: peripheral blood. The chain is built from TRBV7-9 and TRBJ1-1; TRBD1 matches at 7 bases. This chain's CDR3 is CASSGPGTVNTEAFF. The CDR3, as DNA: TGTGCCAGCAGCGGACCCGGGACAGTGAACACTGAAGCTTTCTTT.